This TCR beta chain was observed in a study of blood T cell repertoires in COVID-19 (dated by TCRdb to the early 2020s). Context from the whole study: Samples covering the acute and convalescent phases of COVID-19 were provided by collaborators in the United States, Italy and Spain. The sample metadata nearly always contained a de-identified subject ID, COVID-19 status, age in years and sex. A freely available public database, intended as a resource for researchers studying the immune response to SARS-CoV-2, is where the repertoires were released. Where available, HLA class I and class II types were taken from metadata supplied by the sample provider and were not determined by assay-based typing. The material from the prospective study consisted of cDNA or gDNA derived from T cells, B-cell-depleted T cells, or PBMCs. Subjects who had been exposed to COVID-19, were actively infected with it, or had recovered from it provided the deeply sampled blood TCRbeta repertoires that made up the dataset. The samples were drawn from two sources: the first 160 participants of the ongoing ImmuneRACE study, and approximately 1,300 subjects contributed by 6 global collaborators. Results and caveats for the whole study, not just this receptor: The quantity of clinical and demographic metadata differed by source and by participant and was supplied without curation.

The CDR1 and CDR2 encoded by the germline V gene are SGHAT and FQNNGV. From its cysteine to its phenylalanine, the CDR3 spans 15 amino acids. The CDR3 DNA has 45 bases and is translated from base 1. The trim is 1 base for V and 0 bases for J, with a gap of 4 bases between the germline ends. The collaborating institutions used their own protocols to collect whole blood in K2EDTA tubes. For TCRbeta analysis, collaborators shipped samples as frozen whole blood, isolated PBMCs, or DNA extracted from either of those sample types. Turning to this clone: Its cognate antigen has yet to be identified. No per-base quality is available; no much larger clone lies one base away.

TCRbeta CDR3 regions were amplified from genomic DNA using the immunoSEQ Assay, a bias-controlled multiplex PCR. The authors processed their data as follows. Nucleated cell counts per sample were estimated from amplification of reference gene primers within the assay. Sequence reads were collapsed and filtered to measure the absolute abundance of every unique TCRbeta CDR3 rearrangement. For each sample, productive Simpson clonality was calculated by taking the square root of Simpson's diversity index across productive rearrangements. TCRdb took this table from immuneACCESS and kept in-frame rearrangements with V and J called. Such tables lack part of the clones; where checked against another copy, unresolved V genes explain under half of the gap, and the rest is unexplained. V and J calls and clone size are copied from that table; D and trimming were computed from the DNA. The table for this sample lists fewer than 130,000 clones; over 65% of them were counted only once. The ten largest clones represent over 3.5% of the sample.

Sequenced: peripheral blood. This chain is built from TRBV11-2 and TRBJ2-6; no D gene is confidently identified. The source is a woman at least 80 years old with acute or convalescent COVID-19. The sequence in DNA is TGTGCCAGCAGCTTAGTTAGCTCTGGGGCCAACGTCCTGACTTTC. Its translation reads: CASSLVSSGANVLTF.